The clone carrying this T cell receptor (beta chain) was seen a handful of times. What it binds is not known. Individual cDNA molecules each received unique molecular identifiers attached to them. TCRdb reanalysed the 5' RACE reads using MiXCR and keeps one entry per CDR3 protein. The table has about 50,000 distinct CDR3 sequences, around 6.9% seen once; the top ten hold 2.8%. This record comes from a study of early T cells in non-severe SARS-CoV-2 infection. At the level of the study: The authors sequenced bulk RNA from unsorted whole blood, leaving chains unpaired.

The V segment lost 3 bases and the J segment 2 bases; nucleotides outside the gene matches: 4. The germline V gene encodes CDR1 MNHEY and CDR2 SVGAGI. The CDR3 runs to 14 residues. Overall study findings and caveats: VDJdb matching favored anti-spike CD8 responses, missing private and CD4 specificities.

The TCR was taken from an adult who was a healthcare worker with PCR-confirmed SARS-CoV-2 infection or an uninfected control (not recorded which). The V and J genes are TRBV6-5 and TRBJ2-7; the match to TRBD1 covers 7 bases. The source material was whole blood, sampled at baseline. The CDR3 bases are TGTGCCAGCAGTTATGACAGGGTAACCTACGAGCAGTACTTC. This codes for CASSYDRVTYEQYF.